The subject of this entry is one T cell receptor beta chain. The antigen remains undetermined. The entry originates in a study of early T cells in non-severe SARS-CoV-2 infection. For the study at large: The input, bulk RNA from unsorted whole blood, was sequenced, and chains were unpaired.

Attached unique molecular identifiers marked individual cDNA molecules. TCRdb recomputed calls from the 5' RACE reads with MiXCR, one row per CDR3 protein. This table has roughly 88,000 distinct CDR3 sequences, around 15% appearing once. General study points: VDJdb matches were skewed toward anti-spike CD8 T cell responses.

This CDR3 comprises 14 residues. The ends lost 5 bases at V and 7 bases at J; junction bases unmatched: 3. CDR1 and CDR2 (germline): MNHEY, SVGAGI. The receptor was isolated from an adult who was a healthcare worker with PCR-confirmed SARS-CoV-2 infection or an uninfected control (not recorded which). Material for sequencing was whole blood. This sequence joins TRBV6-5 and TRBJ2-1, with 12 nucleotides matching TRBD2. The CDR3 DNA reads TGTGCCAGCAGTCGACTAGCGGGGGTGAATGAGCAGTTCTTC. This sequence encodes CASSRLAGVNEQFF.